This T cell receptor (beta chain) originates from a study of OX40 agonist ivuxolimab in advanced cancers. Only in-frame clones appear in the TCRdb table, and some are missing; sequencing was by immunoSEQ multiplex PCR. The table has approximately 15,000 clones, about 88% seen once. Note on this clone: Its specificity is not known.

Study findings and constraints: Nonresponders included some who also had low normalized T-cell clonal expansion.

The TCR sequence derives from an adult with an advanced solid tumor such as melanoma, head and neck, liver or kidney cancer. The sequences come from CD4+ or CD8+ T cells sorted from blood, collected in a trial of the OX40 agonist ivuxolimab.

CDR3 sequence: CASSDNSRQPQHF. The CDR3, as DNA: TGTGCCAGCAGTGACAACTCCCGCCAGCCCCAGCATTTT. The rearrangement links TRBV6-5 to TRBJ1-5, with no clear D. Germline CDR1 MNHEY, CDR2 SVGAGI. The CDR3 length is 13 residues. V was clipped by 5 bases and J by 7 bases, with 12 bases between them.